This T cell receptor beta chain comes out of a study of blood T cell repertoires in COVID-19. The overall study: There were acute and convalescent COVID-19 samples, and they came from the United States, Italy and Spain.

Germline V gene sequence: CDR1 MDHEN, CDR2 SYDVKM. This CDR3 is 15 amino acids long. V trimming: 6 bases; J trimming: 0 bases; junction bases outside the gene matches: 7. The data were produced by immunoSEQ multiplex PCR, yet TCRdb's version contains in-frame clones alone and is incomplete. The sample consists of more than 200,000 clones, around nine tenths of them appearing once. The clonotype comes from a man in his thirties or forties who had recovered from COVID-19. Specimen: PBMCs or T cells enriched from blood (not recorded which). The chain is built from TRBV28 and TRBJ1-1, with 7 nucleotides matching TRBD1. CDR3 loop: CASSLGTAMNTEAFF. As DNA, the CDR3 is TGTGCCAGCAGCCTCGGGACAGCAATGAACACTGAAGCTTTCTTT. Full variable domain (remainder filled in from reference TRBV28 and TRBJ1-1): DVKVTQSSRYLVKRTGEKVFLECVQDMDHENMFWYRQDPGLGLRLIYFSYDVKMKEKGDIPEGYSVSREKKERFSLILESASTNQTSMYLCASSLGTAMNTEAFFGQGTRLTVV.